The 3 T cell receptor beta chains below come from one sample, sequenced in a study of OX40 agonist ivuxolimab in advanced cancers. Assay: immunoSEQ multiplex PCR; the TCRdb copy retains only in-frame clones and omits some. There are tens of thousands of clones in the sample; approximately 90% occur only once, and about 7.2% lies in the top ten. The sequencing used CD4+ or CD8+ T cells sorted from blood, collected in a trial of the OX40 agonist ivuxolimab. These receptor sequences come from an adult with an advanced solid tumor such as melanoma, head and neck, liver or kidney cancer.

The J gene is TRBJ2-3, the V gene TRBV6-1, with D hard to call. This CDR3 is 14 amino acids long. Germline assignment: CDR1 MNHNS and CDR2 SASEGT. The V end was cut by 7 bases, the J end by 2 bases, with 13 bases between. The CDR3 region has the DNA TGTGCCAGCAAAGACGACCCAGACACAGATACGCAGTATTTT. Its protein product is CASKDDPDTDTQYF.

The chain is built from TRBV18 and TRBJ1-3; TRBD1 matches 7 bases. Germline loops: CDR1 KGHSH, CDR2 LQKENI. The ends lost 2 bases at V and 4 bases at J; junction bases unmatched: 8. The CDR3 covers 16 residues. DNA of the CDR3: TGTGCCAGCTCACCAGACGAGGGGGCTCTAGGAAACACCATATATTTT. It specifies CASSPDEGALGNTIYF.

The chain is built from TRBV27 and TRBJ2-1; 11 bases match TRBD2. Germline CDR1 is MNHEY and CDR2 is SMNVEV (reference sequence). The junction had 9 bases not matched to a gene; V was cut back by 1 base and J by 7 bases. This CDR3 has 17 amino acids. This CDR3 is CASSLLGSSSGRNEQFF. The CDR3 DNA reads TGTGCCAGCAGTTTATTGGGGTCGTCTAGCGGGAGGAATGAGCAGTTCTTC.